This TCR beta chain appears in the sequencing data of a study of cytomegalovirus exposure and HLA in healthy donors (dated by TCRdb to about 2017). Study-level background: According to an earlier analysis of several hundred of the donors, 150 million to 200 million T cells yielded roughly 110 million unique TCR beta sequences and 276 Gb of sequence data. Across 398 genotyped donors of the cohort, an average of about 240,000 unique TCR beta nucleotide sequences per donor were sequenced, and approximately 17% of those sequences were non-productive. The number of typed donors differed by locus: about 620-640 for A, B, C, DRB1 and DQB1; some 500 for DQA1; around 580 for DPA1; and some 430 for DPB1. An earlier analysis of around 580 of the donors used high-throughput TCR beta sequencing to judge whether each TCR beta V gene segment behaved as functional or pseudogenic. Every discovery cohort repertoire had been produced on one sequencing platform. The later analysis used no new phenotypic data to find candidate immune exposures, relying instead on TCR beta sequences and their occurrence across donors. The study used immunosequencing to profile the T cell repertoires of under 700 subjects and linked those repertoires to cytomegalovirus serostatus. The study was designed to test whether signatures of past pathogen exposure could be identified by cataloging public T cell receptors. Several DR-DQ haplotypes were treated as single units for association and clustering because of strong linkage in the cohort. The genetic ancestry cluster associated with self-reported Caucasian donors included 81% of the roughly 380 genotyped donors. A later analysis re-examined previously published TCR beta repertoires from more than 550 donors and added high-resolution HLA genotyping to investigate patterns of TCR occurrence. Alongside the repertoire data, information on donor age, sex, ethnicity and CMV serostatus was compiled. To predict cytomegalovirus infection status, the study combined high-throughput TCR immunosequencing, statistical association of individual TCRs with disease status, and machine learning. Both class I and class II loci were covered by HLA typing, at four-digit resolution. Along with the roughly 670-subject first cohort, a separate validation cohort of over a hundred different subjects was used. Genome-wide SNP genotypes for about 55% of the 666 donors were used in a later genetic analysis, which treated that subset as a discovery cohort. Approximately 310 gigabases of sequencing data and tens of millions of unique TCR sequences were included in an early release covering over 600 HLA-typed donors.

Concerning this clone itself: This receptor's antigen is unknown. No clone much larger than this one lies a single base away; base qualities are absent.

The receptor library was made with the immunoSEQ multiplex PCR assay. A mixture of 60 forward primers for TCR Vbeta segments and 13 reverse primers for TCR Jbeta segments was used in the multiplex PCR. The CDR3 region of rearranged TCR beta genes was amplified from genomic DNA with a multiplex PCR assay. The Illumina HiSeq System was used to sequence the amplified TCR beta libraries as 87-base-pair reads. Per the authors' processing: In a later analysis, about 80 million unique TCR beta chains were counted across the roughly 610 repertoires, and approximately 11 million of these chains were shared by at least two donors. A nearest-neighbor algorithm error-corrected the raw reads and collapsed the reads into unique sequences, merging closely related sequences to remove PCR and sequencing errors. CDR3 sequences were aligned to IMGT reference sequences to assign V, D and J gene segments. For a sequence to be retained, at least a six-nucleotide match to both a V gene segment and a J gene segment was required. Rearrangements were called productive when the CDR3 lacked stop codons and stayed in frame with V and J; all others were non-productive. CDR3 was defined according to IMGT convention as the region running from the second conserved V-encoded cysteine to the conserved J-encoded phenylalanine. In an earlier analysis of some 550 of the donors, sequences lacking an unambiguous match to a single V gene segment were excluded. An earlier analysis of about 590 of the donors classified V segments as functional when productive rearrangements were above 56.7% and as segregating when the standard deviation between donors was above 5%. A statistical classification framework was built for diagnosing cytomegalovirus status from the catalog of TCR beta chain sequences. V and J gene assignment, in a later analysis, came from comparing TCR nucleotide sequences with IMGT/GENE-DB human TR gene sequences. A later analysis assigned CDR3 sequences and most-parsimonious VDJ recombination scenarios with the TCRdist pipeline. In a later analysis, each TCR beta chain was defined by its CDR3 amino acid sequence together with its V-gene family, and reads without a unique V-gene family were excluded. As a way to deal with suspected cross-contamination and a sequencing artifact, a later analysis dropped roughly 600 nucleotide sequences that were highly shared and had low generation probability. In a later analysis, a clonal expansion index was calculated for each public chain from normalized within-repertoire ranks of inferred template counts. A later analysis computed generation probabilities with a VDJ recombination model fitted to out-of-frame rearrangements, and checked the results against IGoR. In a later analysis, TCR-TCR, TCR-HLA and TCR-CMV co-occurrence was scored with hypergeometric tests, and a repertoire-size bias correction was applied to TCR pairs. In a later analysis, false discovery rates were estimated by permuting HLA or CMV assignments 20 times. In a later analysis, co-occurring TCRs were grouped with DBSCAN, and TCRdist sequence similarity was added when clustering was performed within HLA-allele-positive subsets. Repertoires with fewer than 30,000 or more than 120,000 public chains, plus five repertoires with anomalous nucleotide sharing, were excluded from co-occurrence clustering. The table was pulled from immuneACCESS by TCRdb, which kept in-frame rearrangements only. Such tables lose some clones; where checked, under half of the loss comes from unresolved V genes, and the rest has no known cause. V and J calls and clone size are copied from that table; D and trimming were computed from the DNA. The sample table contains about 43,000 clones; only one count was recorded for roughly 60% of them. The ten top clones hold around 11% of the sample.

The cohort consisted of some 730 healthy bone marrow donors. At the time of sampling, every cohort member was nominally healthy, though immune exposures that went unrecorded were likely present. The donor tested CMV seropositive and was one of the 289 seropositive cohort members. Each donor provided a peripheral blood sample, and peripheral blood mononuclear cells were used for TCR beta sequencing. Genomic DNA extraction from the blood cell samples was performed with the Qiagen DNeasy Blood Extraction Kit. The germline V gene gives CDR1 as SGHTA and CDR2 as FQGNSA. Trimming leaves V shorter by 4 bases and J shorter by 3 bases, with the junction holding 6 bases beyond the gene matches. The CDR3 sequence holds 15 residues, the cysteine and phenylalanine included. Just CDR3 DNA is preserved here, 45 bases in frame from base 1. What the study reported, not specific to this receptor: Because the 87-base-pair reads could not distinguish some IMGT-functional V segments, including TRBV6-2 and TRBV6-3, those segments were excluded. A further reported finding was that TCR beta sequences accurately predicted the HLA-A and HLA-B alleles for most subjects in the first cohort. In a later genetic analysis, a missense DCLRE1C variant was associated with V-gene and J-gene trimming of TCR beta chains, and the association was replicated in an independent cohort. Most TCR sequences were seen in very few donors, while some public TCRs were found in many individuals. In an earlier analysis of some 500 of the donors, most TCR beta V segments appeared in productive rearrangements about 87% or about 30% of the time, broadly matching IMGT annotations. Strong co-occurrence of HLA alleles, especially DR and DQ, made assigning TCR associations to individual alleles difficult. According to a later analysis, TCR association rates differed among HLA loci, with DRB1 alleles showing the most associated TCRs and HLA-C alleles showing the fewest. CMV serostatus was the only immune exposure information available for the cohort. According to a later analysis, parvovirus B19, influenza, CMV and Epstein-Barr virus appeared linked to several top co-occurrence clusters. The sequencing pipeline was judged likely to have produced a cluster of highly shared sequence variants as a technical artifact. Correlated functional status among segregating V segments might be attributable to linkage disequilibrium, but an unknown experimental factor could not be ruled out. It was suggested by the authors that the approach could potentially be generalized to other disease states and immunological phenotypes. Compared with the approximately 670-donor mean, donors in an Asian-associated ancestry cluster had fewer N-insertions in productive TCRs, according to a later genetic analysis. Because counts were too low, seventeen rarely observed V segments, including chromosome 9 orphons, were excluded from the earlier analysis of roughly 580 of the donors. In a later analysis, most CMV-associated TCR beta chains were found to appear HLA-restricted, with HLA associations seemingly driven largely by CMV exposure. A later analysis found that HLA-associated TCR beta chains were more clonally expanded and had lower generation probabilities than equally common non-associated chains. Three of the identified cytomegalovirus-associated TCR beta chains were confirmed in vitro to be specific for cytomegalovirus antigens. In both the original and validation cohorts, the classifier was reported to diagnose cytomegalovirus status with high specificity and sensitivity. The study gave a list of 150 to 200 TCR beta chains associated with cytomegalovirus. Sequencing depth was assumed to be roughly uniform across donors in the presence/absence analyses, though that assumption may not hold. Because some donors lacked HLA typing at each locus, the association tests relied only on the typed subset. Only TCR beta chains were sequenced in this cohort, and the absence of alpha or paired-chain data limited detectable features. In a later analysis, 15,000 to 20,000 TCR beta sequences were associated with specific HLA alleles at a false discovery rate of 0.05.

Sequences were obtained from PBMCs. This TCR was recovered from a man in his 60s in good health and CMV-seropositive. The chain was built from TRBV7-2 and TRBJ1-5; TRBD1 agrees with 7 junctional bases. CDR3 reads: CASSWTQGINQPQHF. The DNA sequence is as follows: TGTGCCAGCAGCTGGACACAGGGGATCAATCAGCCCCAGCATTTT.